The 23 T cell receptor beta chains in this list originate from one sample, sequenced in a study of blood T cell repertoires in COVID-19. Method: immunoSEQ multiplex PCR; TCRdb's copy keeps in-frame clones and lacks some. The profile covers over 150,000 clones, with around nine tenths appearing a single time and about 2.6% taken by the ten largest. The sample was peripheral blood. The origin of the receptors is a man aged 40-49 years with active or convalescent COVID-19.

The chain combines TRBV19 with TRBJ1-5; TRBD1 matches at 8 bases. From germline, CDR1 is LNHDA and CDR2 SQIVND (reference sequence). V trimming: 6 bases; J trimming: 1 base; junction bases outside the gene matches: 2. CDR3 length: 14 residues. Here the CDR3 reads CASRQGGSNQPQHF. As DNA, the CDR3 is TGTGCCAGTAGACAGGGGGGGAGCAATCAGCCCCAGCATTTT.

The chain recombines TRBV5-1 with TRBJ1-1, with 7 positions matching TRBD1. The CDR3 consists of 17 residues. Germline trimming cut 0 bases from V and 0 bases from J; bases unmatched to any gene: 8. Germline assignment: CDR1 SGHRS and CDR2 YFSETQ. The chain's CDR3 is CASSLDFTGTVNTEAFF. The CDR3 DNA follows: TGCGCCAGCAGCTTGGACTTCACCGGGACAGTGAACACTGAAGCTTTCTTT. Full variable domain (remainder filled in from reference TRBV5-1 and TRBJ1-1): KAGVTQTPRYLIKTRGQQVTLSCSPISGHRSVSWYQQTPGQGLQFLFEYFSETQRNKGNFPGRFSGRQFSNSRSEMNVSTLELGDSALYLCASSLDFTGTVNTEAFFGQGTRLTVV.

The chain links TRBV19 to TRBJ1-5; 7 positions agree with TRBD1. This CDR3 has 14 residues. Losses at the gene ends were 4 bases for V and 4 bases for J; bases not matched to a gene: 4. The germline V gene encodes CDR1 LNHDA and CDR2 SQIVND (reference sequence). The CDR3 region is CASSTRQGNQPQHF. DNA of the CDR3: TGTGCCAGTAGTACCCGACAGGGTAATCAGCCCCAGCATTTT.

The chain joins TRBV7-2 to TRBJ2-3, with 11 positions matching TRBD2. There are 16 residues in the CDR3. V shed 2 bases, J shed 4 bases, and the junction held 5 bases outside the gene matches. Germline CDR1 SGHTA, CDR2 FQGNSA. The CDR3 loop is CASSLSGTSGADTQYF. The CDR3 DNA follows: TGTGCCAGCAGCTTATCCGGGACTAGCGGCGCAGATACGCAGTATTTT.

The CDR3 DNA reads as TGTGCCAGCAGTCCTTGGACAGGGGGAAAACTGTTTTTT. Residues: CASSPWTGGKLFF. The chain is built from TRBV27 and TRBJ1-4, with 10 bases fitting TRBD1. This CDR3 contains 13 residues. The J segment lost 10 bases and the V segment lost 5 bases, leaving 4 bases of the junction unmatched. Per the germline V gene, CDR1 is MNHEY and CDR2 is SMNVEV (reference sequence).

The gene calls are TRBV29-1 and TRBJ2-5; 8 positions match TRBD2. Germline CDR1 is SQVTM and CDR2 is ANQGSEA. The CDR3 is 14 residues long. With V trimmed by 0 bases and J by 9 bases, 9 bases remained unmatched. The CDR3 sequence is CSVEETGGLGAQYF. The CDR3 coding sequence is TGCAGCGTTGAAGAAACCGGGGGACTAGGGGCCCAGTACTTC.

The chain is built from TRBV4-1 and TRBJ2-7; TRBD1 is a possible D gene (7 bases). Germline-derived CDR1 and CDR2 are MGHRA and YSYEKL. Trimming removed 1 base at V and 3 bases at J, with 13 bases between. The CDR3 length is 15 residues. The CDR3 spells CASSQAGGGSYEQYF. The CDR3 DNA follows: TGCGCCAGCAGCCAAGCAGGGGGAGGTAGCTACGAGCAGTACTTC.

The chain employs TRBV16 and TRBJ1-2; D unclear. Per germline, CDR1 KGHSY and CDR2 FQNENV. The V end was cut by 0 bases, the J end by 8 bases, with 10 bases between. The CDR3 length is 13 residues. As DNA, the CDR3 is TGTGCCAGCAGCCAATCTCGGGAACTCGGCTACACCTTC. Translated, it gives CASSQSRELGYTF.

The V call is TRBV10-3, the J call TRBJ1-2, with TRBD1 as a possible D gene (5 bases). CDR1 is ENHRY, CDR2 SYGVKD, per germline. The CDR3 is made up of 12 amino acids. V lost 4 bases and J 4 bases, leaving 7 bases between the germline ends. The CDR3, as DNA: TGTGCCATCAGTGGACAGAGCTATGGCTACACCTTC. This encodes CAISGQSYGYTF.

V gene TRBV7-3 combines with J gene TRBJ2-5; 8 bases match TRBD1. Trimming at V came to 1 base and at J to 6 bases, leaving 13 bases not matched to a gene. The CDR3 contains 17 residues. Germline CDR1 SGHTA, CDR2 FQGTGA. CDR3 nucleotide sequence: TGTGCCAGCAGCTTAAAAGGCCCCCGGACAGGGAGGAAGACCCAGTACTTC. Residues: CASSLKGPRTGRKTQYF.

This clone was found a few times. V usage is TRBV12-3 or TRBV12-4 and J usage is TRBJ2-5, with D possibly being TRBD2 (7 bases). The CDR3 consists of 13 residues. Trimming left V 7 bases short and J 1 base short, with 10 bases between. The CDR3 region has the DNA TGTGCCAGCAATGGGGGGGCCCAAGAGACCCAGTACTTC. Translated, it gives CASNGGAQETQYF.

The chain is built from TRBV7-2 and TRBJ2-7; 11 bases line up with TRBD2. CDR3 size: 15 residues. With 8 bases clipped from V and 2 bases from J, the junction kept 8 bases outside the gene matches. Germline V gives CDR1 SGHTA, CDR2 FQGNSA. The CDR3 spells CASVVAGGKTYEQYF. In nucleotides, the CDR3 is TGTGCCAGCGTGGTAGCGGGGGGGAAAACCTACGAGCAGTACTTC. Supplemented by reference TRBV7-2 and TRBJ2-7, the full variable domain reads GAGVSQSPSNKVTEKGKDVELRCDPISGHTALYWYRQSLGQGLEFLIYFQGNSAPDKSGLPSDRFSAERTGGSVSTLTIQRTQQEDSAVYLCASVVAGGKTYEQYFGPGTRLTVT.

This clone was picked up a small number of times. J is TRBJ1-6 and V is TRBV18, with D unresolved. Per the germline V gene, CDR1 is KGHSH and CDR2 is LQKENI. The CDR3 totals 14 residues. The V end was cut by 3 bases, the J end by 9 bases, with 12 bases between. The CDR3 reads CASSPAQSGSPLHF. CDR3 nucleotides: TGTGCCAGCTCACCGGCCCAGTCGGGTTCACCCCTCCACTTT.

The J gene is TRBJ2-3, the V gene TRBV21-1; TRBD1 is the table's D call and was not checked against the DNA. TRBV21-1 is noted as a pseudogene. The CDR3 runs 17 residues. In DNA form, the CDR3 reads TGTGCCAGCAGCAAATCCCAGGACAGGGGGCACACAGATACGCAGTATTTT. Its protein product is CASSKSQDRGHTDTQYF.

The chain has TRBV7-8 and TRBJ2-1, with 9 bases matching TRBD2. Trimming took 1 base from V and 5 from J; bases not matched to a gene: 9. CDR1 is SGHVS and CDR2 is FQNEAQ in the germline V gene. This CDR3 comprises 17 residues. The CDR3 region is CASSLDGLLAGHNEQFF. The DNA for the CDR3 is TGTGCCAGCAGCTTAGACGGCCTCCTAGCGGGGCACAATGAGCAGTTCTTC. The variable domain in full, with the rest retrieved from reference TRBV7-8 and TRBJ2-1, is GAGVSQSPRYKVAKRGQDVALRCDPISGHVSLFWYQQALGQGPEFLTYFQNEAQLDKSGLPSDRFFAERPEGSVSTLKIQRTQQEDSAVYLCASSLDGLLAGHNEQFFGPGTRLTVL.

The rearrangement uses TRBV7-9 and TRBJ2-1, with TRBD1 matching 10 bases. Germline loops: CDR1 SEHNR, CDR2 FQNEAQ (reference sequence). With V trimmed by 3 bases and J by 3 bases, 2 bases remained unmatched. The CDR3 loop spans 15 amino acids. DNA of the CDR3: TGTGCCAGCAGCTTGGACAGGGGGTACTACAATGAGCAGTTCTTC. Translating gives CASSLDRGYYNEQFF.

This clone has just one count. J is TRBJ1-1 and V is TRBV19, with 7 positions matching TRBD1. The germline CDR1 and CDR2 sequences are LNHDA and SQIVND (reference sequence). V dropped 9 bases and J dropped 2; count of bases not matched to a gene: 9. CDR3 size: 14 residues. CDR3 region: CASIPGQINTEAFF. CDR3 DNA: TGTGCCAGCATACCGGGACAGATAAACACTGAAGCTTTCTTT.

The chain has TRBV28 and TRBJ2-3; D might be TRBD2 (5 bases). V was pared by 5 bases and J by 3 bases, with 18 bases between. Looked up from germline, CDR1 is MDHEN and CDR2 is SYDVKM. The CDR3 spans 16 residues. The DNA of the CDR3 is TGTGCCAGCAGTAAACACAGCGGACCAAGAACAGATACGCAGTATTTT. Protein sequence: CASSKHSGPRTDTQYF.

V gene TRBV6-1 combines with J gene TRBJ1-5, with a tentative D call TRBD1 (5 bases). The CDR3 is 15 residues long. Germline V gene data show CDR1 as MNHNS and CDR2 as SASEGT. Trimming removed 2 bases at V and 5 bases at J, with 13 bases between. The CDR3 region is CASSESHRNHQPQHF. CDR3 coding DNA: TGTGCCAGCAGTGAATCCCACAGGAACCATCAGCCCCAGCATTTT.

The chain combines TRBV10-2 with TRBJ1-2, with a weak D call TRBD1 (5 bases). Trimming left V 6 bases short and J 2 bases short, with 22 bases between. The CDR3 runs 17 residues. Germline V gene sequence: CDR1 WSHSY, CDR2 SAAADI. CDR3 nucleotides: TGCGCCAGCAGCGATGGGGCCGTATACCAATTCAACTATGGCTACACCTTC. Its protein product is CASSDGAVYQFNYGYTF.

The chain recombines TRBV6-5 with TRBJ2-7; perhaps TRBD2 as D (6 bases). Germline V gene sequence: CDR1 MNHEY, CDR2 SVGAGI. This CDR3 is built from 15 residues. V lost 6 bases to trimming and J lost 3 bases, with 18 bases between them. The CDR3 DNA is TGTGCCAGCAGCCACCCCCGGGACTCAATCTACGAGCAGTACTTC. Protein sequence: CASSHPRDSIYEQYF.

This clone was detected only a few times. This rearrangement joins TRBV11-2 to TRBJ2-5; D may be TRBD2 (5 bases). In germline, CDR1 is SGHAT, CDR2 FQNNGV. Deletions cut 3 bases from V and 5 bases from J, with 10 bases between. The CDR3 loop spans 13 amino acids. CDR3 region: CASSLRVRETQYF. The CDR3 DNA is TGTGCCAGCAGCTTGCGGGTGAGGGAGACCCAGTACTTC.

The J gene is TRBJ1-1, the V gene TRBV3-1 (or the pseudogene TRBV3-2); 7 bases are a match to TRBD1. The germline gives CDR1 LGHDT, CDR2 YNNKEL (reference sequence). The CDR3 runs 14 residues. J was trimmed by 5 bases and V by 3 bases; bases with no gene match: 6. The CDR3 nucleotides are TGTGCCAGCAGCCAGCGAGGCAGGGGGACTGAAGCTTTCTTT. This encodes CASSQRGRGTEAFF.